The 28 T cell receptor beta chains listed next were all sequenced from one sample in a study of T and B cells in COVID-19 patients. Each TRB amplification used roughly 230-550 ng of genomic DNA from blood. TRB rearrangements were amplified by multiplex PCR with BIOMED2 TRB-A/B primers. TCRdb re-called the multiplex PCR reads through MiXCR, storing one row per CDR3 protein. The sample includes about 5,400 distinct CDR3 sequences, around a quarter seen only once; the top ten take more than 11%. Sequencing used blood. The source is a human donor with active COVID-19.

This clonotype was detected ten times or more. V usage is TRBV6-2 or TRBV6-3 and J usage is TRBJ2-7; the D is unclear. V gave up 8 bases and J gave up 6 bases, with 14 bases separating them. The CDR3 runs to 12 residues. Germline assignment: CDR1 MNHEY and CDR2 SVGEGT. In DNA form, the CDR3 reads TGTGCCAGCCTTCCCGCGGTAGGCGAGCAGTACTTC. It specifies CASLPAVGEQYF.

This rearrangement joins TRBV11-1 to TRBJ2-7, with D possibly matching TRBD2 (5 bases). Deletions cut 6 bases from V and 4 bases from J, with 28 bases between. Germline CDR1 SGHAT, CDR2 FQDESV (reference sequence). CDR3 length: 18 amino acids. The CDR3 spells CASRFGLGRTFSSYEQYF. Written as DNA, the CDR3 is TGTGCCAGCAGATTCGGTCTCGGGCGGACTTTTAGCTCATACGAGCAGTACTTC.

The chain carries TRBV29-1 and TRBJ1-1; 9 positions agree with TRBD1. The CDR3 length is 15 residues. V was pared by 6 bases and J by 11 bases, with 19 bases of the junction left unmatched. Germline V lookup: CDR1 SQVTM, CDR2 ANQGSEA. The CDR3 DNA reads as TGCAGCGTCGAGGGGGGAGGGACAGGGCGCAAGGAGGCTTTCTTT. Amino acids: CSVEGGGTGRKEAFF.

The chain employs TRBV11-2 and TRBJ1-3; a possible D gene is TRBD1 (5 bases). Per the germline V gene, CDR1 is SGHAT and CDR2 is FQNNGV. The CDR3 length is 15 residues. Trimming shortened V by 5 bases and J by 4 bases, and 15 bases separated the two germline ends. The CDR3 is CASSPGAGSGNTIYF. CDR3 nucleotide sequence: TGTGCCAGCAGCCCCGGGGCAGGGTCCGGAAACACCATATATTTT.

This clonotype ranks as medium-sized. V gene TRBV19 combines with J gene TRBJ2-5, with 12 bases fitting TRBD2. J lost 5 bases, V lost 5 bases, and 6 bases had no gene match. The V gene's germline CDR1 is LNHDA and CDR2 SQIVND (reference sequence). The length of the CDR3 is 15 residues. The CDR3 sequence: CASSGLAGGPETQYF. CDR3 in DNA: TGTGCCAGTAGTGGGCTAGCGGGAGGGCCTGAGACCCAGTACTTC.

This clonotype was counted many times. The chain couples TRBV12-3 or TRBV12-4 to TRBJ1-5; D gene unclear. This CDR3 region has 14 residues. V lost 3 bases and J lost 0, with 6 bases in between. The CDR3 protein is CASSLAVSNQPQHF. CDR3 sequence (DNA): TGTGCCAGCAGTTTGGCGGTTAGCAATCAGCCCCAGCATTTT.

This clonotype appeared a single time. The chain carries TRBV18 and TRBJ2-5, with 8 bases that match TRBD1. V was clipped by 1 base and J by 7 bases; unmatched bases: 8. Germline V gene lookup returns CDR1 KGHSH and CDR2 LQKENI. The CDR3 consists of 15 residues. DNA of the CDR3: TGTGCCAGCTCACCACTCCCAGGGGGCGGCGGGACCCAGTACTTC. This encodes CASSPLPGGGGTQYF.

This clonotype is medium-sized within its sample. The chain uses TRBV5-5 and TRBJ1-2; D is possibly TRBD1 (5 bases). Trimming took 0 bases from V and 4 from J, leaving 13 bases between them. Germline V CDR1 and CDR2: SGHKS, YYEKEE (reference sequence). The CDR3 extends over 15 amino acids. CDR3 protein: CASSLEMRQPYGYTF. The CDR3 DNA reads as TGTGCCAGCAGCTTGGAAATGAGACAGCCCTATGGCTACACCTTC.

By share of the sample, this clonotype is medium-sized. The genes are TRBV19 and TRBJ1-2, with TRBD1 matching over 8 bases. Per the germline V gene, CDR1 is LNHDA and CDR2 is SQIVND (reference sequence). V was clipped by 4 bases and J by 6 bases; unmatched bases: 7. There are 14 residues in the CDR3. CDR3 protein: CASSTQGDDHGYTF. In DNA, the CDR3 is TGTGCCAGTAGTACACAGGGGGATGATCATGGCTACACCTTC.

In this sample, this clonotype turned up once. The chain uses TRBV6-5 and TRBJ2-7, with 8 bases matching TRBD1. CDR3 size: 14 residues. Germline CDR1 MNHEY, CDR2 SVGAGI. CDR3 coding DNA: TGTGTTAGCAGCTTTGGACAGGGTCCCTACGAGCAGTACTTC. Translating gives CVSSFGQGPYEQYF.

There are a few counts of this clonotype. The CDR3 sequence is CASTMTGTSGITGEQYF. Written as DNA, the CDR3 is TGTGCCAGTACTATGACCGGGACTAGCGGGATCACCGGGGAGCAGTACTTC. The chain joins TRBV19 to TRBJ2-7; TRBD2 agrees at 13 bases. V lost 7 bases to trimming and J lost 7 bases; unmatched junction nucleotides: 16. CDR3 size: 17 residues. Germline CDR1 is LNHDA and CDR2 is SQIVND (reference sequence).

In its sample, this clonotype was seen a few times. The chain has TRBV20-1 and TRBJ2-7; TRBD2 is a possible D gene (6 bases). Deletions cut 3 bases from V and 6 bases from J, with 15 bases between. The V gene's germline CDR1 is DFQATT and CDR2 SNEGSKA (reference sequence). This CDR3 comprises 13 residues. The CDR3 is CSARDGRVSEQYF. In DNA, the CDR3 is TGCAGTGCTAGGGACGGGAGAGTAAGCGAGCAGTACTTC.

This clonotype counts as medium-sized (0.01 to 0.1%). The CDR3 sequence is CAWNRGVPSYEQYF. CDR3 sequence (DNA): TGTGCCTGGAACAGGGGTGTACCCTCCTACGAGCAGTACTTC. V gene TRBV30 combines with J gene TRBJ2-7, with 7 bases aligning to TRBD1. The CDR3 has 14 amino acids. Trimming took 4 bases from V and 0 from J; bases not matched to a gene: 6. From germline, CDR1 is GTSNPN and CDR2 SVGIG (reference sequence).

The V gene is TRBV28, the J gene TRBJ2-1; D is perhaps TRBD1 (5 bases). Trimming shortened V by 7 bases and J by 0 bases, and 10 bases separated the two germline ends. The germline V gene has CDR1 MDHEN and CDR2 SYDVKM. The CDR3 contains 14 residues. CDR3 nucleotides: TGTGCCAGCAAACTGACAGTCTCCTACAATGAGCAGTTCTTC. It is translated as CASKLTVSYNEQFF.

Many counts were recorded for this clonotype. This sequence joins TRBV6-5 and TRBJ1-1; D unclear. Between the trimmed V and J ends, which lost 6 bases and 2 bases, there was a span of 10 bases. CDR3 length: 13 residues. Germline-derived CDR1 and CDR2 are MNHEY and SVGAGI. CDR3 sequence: CASRKKSNTEAFF. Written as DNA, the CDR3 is TGTGCCAGCAGAAAAAAAAGCAACACTGAAGCTTTCTTT.

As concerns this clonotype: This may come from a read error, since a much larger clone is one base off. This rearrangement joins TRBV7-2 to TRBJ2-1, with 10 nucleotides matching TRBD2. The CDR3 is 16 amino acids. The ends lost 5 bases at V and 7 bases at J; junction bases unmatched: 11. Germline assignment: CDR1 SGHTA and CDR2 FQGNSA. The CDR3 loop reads CASSRDLTSGMNEQFF. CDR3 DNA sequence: TGTGCCAGCAGCCGAGACCTCACTAGCGGGATGAATGAGCAGTTCTTC.

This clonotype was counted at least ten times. The CDR3 DNA is TGTGCCAGCACCGCAGGGACTAACTATGGCTACACCTTC. Translated: CASTAGTNYGYTF. The chain combines TRBV6-5 with TRBJ1-2; weak D call: TRBD1 (5 bases). Germline V gene lookup returns CDR1 MNHEY and CDR2 SVGAGI. V dropped 7 bases and J dropped 0 bases, with 9 bases sitting between them. CDR3 size: 13 residues.

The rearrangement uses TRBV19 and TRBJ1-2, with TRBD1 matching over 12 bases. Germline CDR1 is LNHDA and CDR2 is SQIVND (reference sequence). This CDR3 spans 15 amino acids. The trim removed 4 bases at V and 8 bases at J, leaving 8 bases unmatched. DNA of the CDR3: TGTGCCAGTAGTAGCTGGGGACAGGGGGCGCGAGGCTACACCTTC. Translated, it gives CASSSWGQGARGYTF.

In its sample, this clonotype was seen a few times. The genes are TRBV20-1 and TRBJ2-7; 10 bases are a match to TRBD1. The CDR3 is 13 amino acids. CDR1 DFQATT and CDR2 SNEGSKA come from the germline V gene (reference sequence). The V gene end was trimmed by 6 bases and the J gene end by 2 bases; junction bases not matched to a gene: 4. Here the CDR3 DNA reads TGCAGTGCAGGACAGGGGGGCCCCTACGAGCAGTACTTC. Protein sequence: CSAGQGGPYEQYF.

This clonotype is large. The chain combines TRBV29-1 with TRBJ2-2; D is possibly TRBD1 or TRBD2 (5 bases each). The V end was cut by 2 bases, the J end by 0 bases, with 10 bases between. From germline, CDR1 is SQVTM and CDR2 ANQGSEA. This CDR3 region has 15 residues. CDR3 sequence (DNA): TGCAGCGTTGAACGAGGGGACGCGAACACCGGGGAGCTGTTTTTT. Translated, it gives CSVERGDANTGELFF.

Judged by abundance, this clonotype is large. DNA for the CDR3: TGTGCCAGCAGCTTATCACTAGCGGGAGGAACCTACGAGCAGTACTTC. This sequence encodes CASSLSLAGGTYEQYF. The genes are TRBV11-3 and TRBJ2-7; TRBD2 agrees at 12 bases. Losses at the gene ends were 2 bases for V and 2 bases for J; bases not matched to a gene: 4. The CDR3 loop spans 16 amino acids. Germline CDR1 SGHNT, CDR2 YENEEA.

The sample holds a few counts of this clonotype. The CDR3 sequence is CASSFFPGQGSDDTEAFF. The CDR3 DNA reads as TGTGCCAGCAGTTTTTTTCCAGGACAGGGGAGTGATGACACTGAAGCTTTCTTT. This chain links TRBV27 with TRBJ1-1; TRBD1 aligns across 9 bases. Losses at the gene ends were 3 bases for V and 3 bases for J; bases not matched to a gene: 14. Germline CDR1 MNHEY, CDR2 SMNVEV (reference sequence). The CDR3 sequence is 18 residues long.

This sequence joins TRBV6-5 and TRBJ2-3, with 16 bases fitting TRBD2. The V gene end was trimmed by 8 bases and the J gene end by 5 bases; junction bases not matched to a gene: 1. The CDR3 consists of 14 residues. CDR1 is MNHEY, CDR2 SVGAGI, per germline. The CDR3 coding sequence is TGTGCCAGCGGGACTAGCGGGAGGGGAGATACGCAGTATTTT. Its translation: CASGTSGRGDTQYF.

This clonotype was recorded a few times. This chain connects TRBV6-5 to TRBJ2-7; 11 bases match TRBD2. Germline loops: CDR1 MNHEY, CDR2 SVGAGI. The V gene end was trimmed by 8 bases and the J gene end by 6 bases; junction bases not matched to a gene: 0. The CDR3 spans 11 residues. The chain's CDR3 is CASGTSGEQYF. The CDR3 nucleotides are TGTGCCAGCGGGACTAGCGGCGAGCAGTACTTC.

CDR3 loop: CASSQAGVETQYF. In nucleotides, the CDR3 is TGTGCCAGCAGCCAAGCGGGAGTAGAGACCCAGTACTTC. The rearrangement uses TRBV7-9 and TRBJ2-5, with 8 bases lining up with TRBD2. Germline loops: CDR1 SEHNR, CDR2 FQNEAQ (reference sequence). V trimming: 5 bases; J trimming: 4 bases; junction bases outside the gene matches: 3. This CDR3 comprises 13 residues. Complete variable domain (other parts from reference TRBV7-9 and TRBJ2-5): DTGVSQNPRHKITKRGQNVTFRCDPISEHNRLYWYRQTLGQGPEFLTYFQNEAQLEKSRLLSDRFSAERPKGSFSTLEIQRTEQGDSAMYLCASSQAGVETQYFGPGTRLLVL.

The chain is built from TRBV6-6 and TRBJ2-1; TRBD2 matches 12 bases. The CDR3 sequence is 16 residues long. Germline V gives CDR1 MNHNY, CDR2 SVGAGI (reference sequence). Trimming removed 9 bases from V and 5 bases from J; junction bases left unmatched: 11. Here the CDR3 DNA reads TGTGCCAGTCAGACCGGGACTAGCGGGTCCCACAATGAGCAGTTCTTC. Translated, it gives CASQTGTSGSHNEQFF.

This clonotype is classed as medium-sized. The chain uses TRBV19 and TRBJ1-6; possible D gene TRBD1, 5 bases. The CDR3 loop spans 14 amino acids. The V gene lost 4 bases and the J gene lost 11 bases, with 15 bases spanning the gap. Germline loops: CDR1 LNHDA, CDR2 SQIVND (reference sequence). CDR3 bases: TGTGCCAGTAGTAGCTCGGGACCCTTGGCACCCCTCCACTTT. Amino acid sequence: CASSSSGPLAPLHF.

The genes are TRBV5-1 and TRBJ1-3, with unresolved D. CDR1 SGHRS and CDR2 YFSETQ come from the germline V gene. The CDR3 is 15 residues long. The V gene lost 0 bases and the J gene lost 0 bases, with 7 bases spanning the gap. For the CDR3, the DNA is TGCGCCAGCAGCTTGGACGGGAGCTCTGGAAACACCATATATTTT. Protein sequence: CASSLDGSSGNTIYF.